A single sample is the source of the 18 T cell receptor beta chains below, sequenced in a study. TCRdb recomputed calls from the RT-PCR reads with MiXCR, one row per CDR3 protein. The sample contains about 680,000 distinct CDR3 sequences, 13% to 15% of which appear only once. The sample consisted of memory CD4+ T cells from blood. These receptors were taken from a female donor in good health, serving as a healthy control.

This clonotype was recorded many times. CDR3 nucleotides: TGTGCCTGGAGCCCCGGGACAGACTATGGCTACACCTTC. This gives the protein CAWSPGTDYGYTF. The genes are TRBV30 and TRBJ1-2; 7 bases map to TRBD1. The CDR3 loop spans 13 amino acids. Per the germline V gene, CDR1 is GTSNPN and CDR2 is SVGIG (reference sequence). The trim removed 3 bases at V and 3 bases at J, leaving 4 bases unmatched.

This clonotype was recorded at least ten times. The rearrangement uses TRBV10-3 and TRBJ2-7, with D tentatively TRBD1 (6 bases). V lost 2 bases to trimming and J lost 0 bases, with 11 bases between them. The CDR3 runs 15 residues. Germline loops: CDR1 ENHRY, CDR2 SYGVKD. CDR3 bases: TGTGCCATCAGTGAGAAGACAGGCTACTCCTACGAGCAGTACTTC. Amino acids: CAISEKTGYSYEQYF.

The chain is built from TRBV5-1 and TRBJ2-1; 13 nucleotides align to TRBD2. CDR3 size: 16 residues. Germline V CDR1 and CDR2: SGHRS, YFSETQ. Trimming cost V 1 base and J 8 bases; bases outside gene matches: 6. The CDR3 nucleotides are TGCGCCAGCAGCTTGCAAAGGACTAGCGGGAGTGATGAGCAGTTCTTC. It yields the protein CASSLQRTSGSDEQFF. The variable domain in full, completed from reference TRBV5-1 and TRBJ2-1, reads KAGVTQTPRYLIKTRGQQVTLSCSPISGHRSVSWYQQTPGQGLQFLFEYFSETQRNKGNFPGRFSGRQFSNSRSEMNVSTLELGDSALYLCASSLQRTSGSDEQFFGPGTRLTVL.

This clonotype appeared many times. The chain is built from TRBV6-6 and TRBJ1-4; no firm D call. This CDR3 is 18 amino acids long. V lost 0 bases to trimming and J lost 4 bases, with 18 bases between them. Germline assignment: CDR1 MNHNY and CDR2 SVGAGI (reference sequence). CDR3 coding DNA: TGTGCCAGCAGTTACTCGAGGACCGAGGCGACTGATAATGAAAAACTGTTTTTT. Protein product: CASSYSRTEATDNEKLFF.

In this sample, this clonotype turned up many times. The gene calls are TRBV7-2 and TRBJ2-3; weak D call: TRBD2 (7 bases). Trimming pared 5 bases from V and 0 bases from J, leaving 21 bases between. Germline values: CDR1 SGHTA, CDR2 FQGNSA. This CDR3 has 18 amino acids. The DNA for the CDR3 is TGTGCCAGCAGCCCCCGGGGGAGGGGGGGACCTAGCACAGATACGCAGTATTTT. Residues: CASSPRGRGGPSTDTQYF.

This clonotype was seen a few times. The chain links TRBV5-6 to TRBJ1-4, with D possibly matching TRBD1 (5 bases). With 2 bases removed from V and 8 bases from J, the gap between germline ends came to 10 bases. From germline, CDR1 is SGHDT and CDR2 YYEEEE. The CDR3 sequence is 13 residues long. CDR3 nucleotides: TGTGCCAGCAGCTTCGGGGCGCGGGAAAAACTGTTTTTT. Its translation is CASSFGAREKLFF.

V usage is TRBV12-3 or TRBV12-4 and J usage is TRBJ2-5; D might be TRBD1 (5 bases). V lost 1 base and J 1 base, leaving 13 bases between the germline ends. The length of the CDR3 is 16 residues. CDR3 bases: TGTGCCAGCAGTTTAGTAAAGGGGAACTTCCAAGAGACCCAGTACTTC. This encodes CASSLVKGNFQETQYF.

For this clonotype: Relative to the germline gene, one junction end is altered; a read error may explain this. The rearrangement links TRBV7-2 to TRBJ1-1; the D gene is possibly TRBD1 (6 bases). The CDR3 is 14 amino acids. Germline lookup yields CDR1 SGHTA and CDR2 FQGNSA. CDR3 nucleotides: TGTGCCAGCAGCCGAGTGGGGGGGCATACTGAAGTTTTCTTT. It specifies CASSRVGGHTEVFF.

This clonotype was seen repeatedly, ten times or more. This chain uses TRBV5-1 with TRBJ2-2; 12 bases agree with TRBD1. The ends lost 8 bases at V and 6 bases at J; junction bases unmatched: 5. Germline lookup yields CDR1 SGHRS and CDR2 YFSETQ. The CDR3 runs to 14 residues. CDR3 nucleotide sequence: TGCGCCAGGACGGGACAGGGGGCCGCCGGGGAGCTGTTTTTT. Protein product: CARTGQGAAGELFF.

A word on this clonotype: This sequence may be a read error, since a much larger clone differs from it by one base. The chain employs TRBV6-1 and TRBJ1-2, with 8 bases lining up with TRBD1. This CDR3 spans 13 amino acids. Germline V gives CDR1 MNHNS, CDR2 SASEGT. Losses at the gene ends were 5 bases for V and 8 bases for J; bases not matched to a gene: 7. The CDR3 protein is CASSKDRVGGYTF. CDR3 DNA sequence: TGTGCCAGCAGTAAGGACAGGGTCGGCGGCTACACCTTC.

The chain recombines TRBV7-6 with TRBJ2-3; 11 bases map to TRBD2. From germline, CDR1 is SGHVS and CDR2 FNYEAQ. Losses at the gene ends were 5 bases for V and 2 bases for J; bases not matched to a gene: 9. The CDR3 has 17 amino acids. This chain's CDR3 is CASSPIAGGSPTDTQYF. The CDR3 nucleotides are TGTGCCAGCAGCCCAATAGCGGGAGGGTCCCCCACAGATACGCAGTATTTT.

The chain employs TRBV6-2 or TRBV6-3 and TRBJ2-3; 8 positions match TRBD2. Germline lookup yields CDR1 MNHEY and CDR2 SVGEGT. CDR3 length: 16 residues. Trimming removed 4 bases from V and 4 bases from J; junction bases left unmatched: 10. The CDR3 protein is CASSSGGGRFSDTQYF. Here the CDR3 DNA reads TGTGCCAGCAGTTCAGGCGGGGGGCGGTTCTCAGATACGCAGTATTTT.

The V and J genes are TRBV9 and TRBJ2-1, with 8 bases identical to TRBD2. From germline, CDR1 is SGDLS and CDR2 YYNGEE. The junction had 11 bases not matched to a gene; V was cut back by 0 bases and J by 9 bases. The CDR3 consists of 16 residues. The CDR3 coding sequence is TGTGCCAGCAGCGTAGTTGGAGCGGGAGTTATTGGTGAGCAGTTCTTC. Its protein product is CASSVVGAGVIGEQFF.

This clonotype has at least ten counts. The gene calls are TRBV20-1 and TRBJ1-5, with 8 bases fitting TRBD1. The V and J ends lost 4 bases and 2 bases, in that order; junction bases with no gene match: 4. The germline CDR1 and CDR2 sequences are DFQATT and SNEGSKA (reference sequence). The CDR3 is 14 residues long. The CDR3 DNA follows: TGCAGTGCTACTCTGGACAGGGGCAATCAGCCCCAGCATTTT. This encodes CSATLDRGNQPQHF.

This clonotype was picked up a small number of times. V gene TRBV7-9 combines with J gene TRBJ2-3; TRBD2 agrees at 14 bases. J gave up 2 bases and V 5 bases, and 6 bases lay outside the gene matches. Per germline, CDR1 SEHNR and CDR2 FQNEAQ (reference sequence). This CDR3 is 17 amino acids long. CDR3: CASSAGLAGGPTDTQYF. The CDR3 DNA reads TGTGCCAGCAGCGCTGGACTAGCGGGAGGACCCACAGATACGCAGTATTTT. Variable domain in full (rest from reference TRBV7-9 and TRBJ2-3): DTGVSQNPRHKITKRGQNVTFRCDPISEHNRLYWYRQTLGQGPEFLTYFQNEAQLEKSRLLSDRFSAERPKGSFSTLEIQRTEQGDSAMYLCASSAGLAGGPTDTQYFGPGTRLTVL.

This clonotype was detected many times. The rearrangement uses TRBV20-1 and TRBJ2-1; no clear D gene. The CDR3 sequence is 15 residues long. Germline V gene lookup returns CDR1 DFQATT and CDR2 SNEGSKA (reference sequence). V lost 5 bases to trimming and J lost 0 bases, with 14 bases between them. The CDR3 region is CSALGGLSSYNEQFF. The CDR3 nucleotides are TGCAGTGCTCTCGGTGGGTTGAGCTCCTACAATGAGCAGTTCTTC.

The V gene is TRBV15, the J gene TRBJ2-3; 11 nucleotides agree with TRBD2. This CDR3 comprises 16 residues. Germline CDR1 LNHNV, CDR2 YYDKDF (reference sequence). The junction had 4 bases not matched to a gene; V was cut back by 0 bases and J by 5 bases. CDR3 sequence: CATSRDGGTSGDTQYF. The CDR3 region has the DNA TGTGCCACCAGCAGAGATGGGGGGACTAGCGGAGATACGCAGTATTTT. Based on the CDR3 plus reference TRBV15 and TRBJ2-3, the full variable domain is DAMVIQNPRYQVTQFGKPVTLSCSQTLNHNVMYWYQQKSSQAPKLLFHYYDKDFNNEADTPDNFQSRRPNTSFCFLDIRSPGLGDTAMYLCATSRDGGTSGDTQYFGPGTRLTVL.

This clonotype was picked up a small number of times. The chain combines TRBV6-6 with TRBJ2-5; D possibly uses TRBD1 or TRBD2 (5 bases each). Trimming removed 6 bases from V and 7 bases from J, with 18 bases in between. In germline, CDR1 is MNHNY, CDR2 SVGAGI (reference sequence). This CDR3 region has 14 residues. The CDR3 sequence is CASSPVGGSGTQYF. In DNA form, the CDR3 reads TGTGCCAGCAGCCCCGTTGGGGGTTCTGGGACCCAGTACTTC.